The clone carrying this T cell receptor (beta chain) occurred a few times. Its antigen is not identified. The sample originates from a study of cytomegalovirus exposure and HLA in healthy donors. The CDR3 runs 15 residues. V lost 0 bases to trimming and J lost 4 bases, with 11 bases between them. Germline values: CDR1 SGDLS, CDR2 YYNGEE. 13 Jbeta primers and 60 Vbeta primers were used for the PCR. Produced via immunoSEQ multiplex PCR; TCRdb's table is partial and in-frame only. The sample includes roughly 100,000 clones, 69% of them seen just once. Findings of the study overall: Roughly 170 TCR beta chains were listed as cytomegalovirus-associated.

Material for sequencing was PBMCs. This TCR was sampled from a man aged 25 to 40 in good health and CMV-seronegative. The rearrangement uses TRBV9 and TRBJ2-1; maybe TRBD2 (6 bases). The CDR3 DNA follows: TGTGCCAGCAGCGTAGGGGGGGACGCGTACAATGAGCAGTTCTTC. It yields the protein CASSVGGDAYNEQFF. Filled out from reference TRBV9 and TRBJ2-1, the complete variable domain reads DSGVTQTPKHLITATGQRVTLRCSPRSGDLSVYWYQQSLDQGLQFLIQYYNGEERAKGNILERFSAQQFPDLHSELNLSSLELGDSALYFCASSVGGDAYNEQFFGPGTRLTVL.